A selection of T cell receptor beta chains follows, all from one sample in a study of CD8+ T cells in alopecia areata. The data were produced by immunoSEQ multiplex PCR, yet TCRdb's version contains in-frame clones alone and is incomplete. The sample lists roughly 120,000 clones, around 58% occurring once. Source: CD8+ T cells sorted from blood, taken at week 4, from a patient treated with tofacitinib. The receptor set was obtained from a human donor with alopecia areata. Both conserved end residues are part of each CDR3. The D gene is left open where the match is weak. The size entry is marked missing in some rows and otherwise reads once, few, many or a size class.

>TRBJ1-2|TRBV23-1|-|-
TGCGCCAGCAGTCAGGGTTACTATGGCTACACCTTC
CASSQGYYGYTF
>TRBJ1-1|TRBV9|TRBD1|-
TGTGCCAGCAGTGCGTCCGAGACAGGGGGCGAAGGGTGGGCTGAAGCTTTCTTT
CASSASETGGEGWAEAFF
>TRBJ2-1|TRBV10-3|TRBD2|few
TGTGCCATCAGTGAGGGACTAGCGGGGGACAATGAGCAGTTCTTC
CAISEGLAGDNEQFF
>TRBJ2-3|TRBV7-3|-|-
TGTGCCAGCAGCCTAGGGCCTACAGATACGCAGTATTTT
CASSLGPTDTQYF
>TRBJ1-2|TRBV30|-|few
TGTGCCTGGGGAGCGATTAAGGACTATGGCTACACCTTC
CAWGAIKDYGYTF
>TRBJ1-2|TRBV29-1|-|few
TGCAGCGTTGAAAGTGATGAAGTTCAGAACTATGGCTACACCTTC
CSVESDEVQNYGYTF
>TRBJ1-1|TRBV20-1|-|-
TGCAGTTTCGGTGGGGATACTGAAGCTTTCTTT
CSFGGDTEAFF
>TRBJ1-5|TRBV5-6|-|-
TGTGCCAGCAGCTTAGGTAACCAGCCCCAGCATTTT
CASSLGNQPQHF
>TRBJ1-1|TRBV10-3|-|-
TGTGCCATCAGTGAGTTGGGGAACACTGAAGCTTTCTTT
CAISELGNTEAFF
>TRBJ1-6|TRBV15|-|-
TGTGCCACCAGCGCAGAGAACTCACCCCTCCACTTT
CATSAENSPLHF
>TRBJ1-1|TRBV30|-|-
TGTGCCTGGAGTGACCTTGACGGCACTGAAGCTTTCTTT
CAWSDLDGTEAFF
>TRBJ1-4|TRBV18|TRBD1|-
TGTGCCAGCTCGTCCGGGACAGGGAGTGAAAAACTGTTTTTT
CASSSGTGSEKLFF
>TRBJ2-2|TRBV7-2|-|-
TGTGCCAGCAGCTCCATCTATTCCACCGGGGAGCTGTTTTTT
CASSSIYSTGELFF
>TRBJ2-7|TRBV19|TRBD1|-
TGTGCCAGTAGAAGGCTAGGGGGCGACTACGAGCAGTACTTC
CASRRLGGDYEQYF
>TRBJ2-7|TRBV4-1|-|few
TGCGCCAGCAGCCAAAAGGACAGCGCCTACGAGCAGTACTTC
CASSQKDSAYEQYF
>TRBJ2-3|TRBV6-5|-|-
TGTGCCAGCAGTTACACCCAGGGGCATTCCGATACGCAGTATTTT
CASSYTQGHSDTQYF
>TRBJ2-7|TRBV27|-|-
TGTGCCAGCAGTTTGGGGCGGAAGCAGTACTTC
CASSLGRKQYF
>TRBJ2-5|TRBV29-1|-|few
TGCAGCGTTGATATAGGGGAAGTATCAGAGACCCAGTACTTC
CSVDIGEVSETQYF
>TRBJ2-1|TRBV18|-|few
TGTGCCAGCTCACCACTTCGTCTGGGGCGGTTCTTC
CASSPLRLGRFF
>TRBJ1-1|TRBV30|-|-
TGTGCCTGGAGTGTGAGTCCCACTGAAGCTTTCTTT
CAWSVSPTEAFF
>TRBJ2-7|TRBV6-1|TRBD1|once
TGTGCCAGCAGTGACGGGACAGGGCTCCGCTACGAGCAGTACTTC
CASSDGTGLRYEQYF
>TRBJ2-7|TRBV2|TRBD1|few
TGTGCCAGTAGACCGGGACAGGGCCCTCACGAGCAGTACTTC
CASRPGQGPHEQYF
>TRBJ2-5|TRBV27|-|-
TGTGCCAGCAGTCCCGGCAGGACCCAGTACTTC
CASSPGRTQYF
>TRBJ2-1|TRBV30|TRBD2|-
TGTGCCTGGAGCACCTTTAGCGGGGGGCTTGATGAGCAGTTCTTC
CAWSTFSGGLDEQFF